The 25 T cell receptor beta chains given below trace back to one sample, sequenced in a study of blood T cell repertoires in COVID-19. TCRdb keeps only in-frame clones here, not all; method: immunoSEQ multiplex PCR. There are 85,000 to 130,000 clones in the sample; about two thirds occur only once, and about 1% lies in the top ten. The sequenced sample consisted of peripheral blood. These TCRs come from a human donor with acute or convalescent COVID-19. The donor label of this sample is uncertain.

The CDR3 DNA reads TGTGCCAGCTCACCAGCAGCGGGGTCCTACAATGAGCAGTTCTTC. This encodes CASSPAAGSYNEQFF. The chain couples TRBV18 to TRBJ2-1; the match to TRBD2 covers 7 bases. Germline assignment: CDR1 KGHSH and CDR2 LQKENI. The ends lost 2 bases at V and 1 base at J; junction bases unmatched: 2. CDR3 length: 15 amino acids.

This CDR3 is CASSYSGTGASNEQYF. The CDR3 coding sequence is TGTGCCAGCAGTTACTCGGGGACAGGGGCTAGTAACGAGCAGTACTTC. J is TRBJ2-7 and V is TRBV6-6, with 10 positions matching TRBD1. CDR1 and CDR2 (germline): MNHNY, SVGAGI (reference sequence). The CDR3 totals 16 residues. V lost 0 bases, J lost 5 bases, and 7 bases stayed unmatched.

This sequence joins TRBV11-3 and TRBJ2-2, with a weak D call TRBD2 (7 bases). This CDR3 spans 15 amino acids. Germline CDR1 is SGHNT and CDR2 is YENEEA. Between the trimmed V and J ends, which lost 4 bases and 1 base, there was a span of 10 bases. In DNA form, the CDR3 reads TGTGCCAGCAGCTCCGGGGGGCGGAACACCGGGGAGCTGTTTTTT. Translated, it gives CASSSGGRNTGELFF.

The genes are TRBV11-2 and TRBJ2-1; 10 nucleotides match TRBD1. Germline V gene sequence: CDR1 SGHAT, CDR2 FQNNGV. With V trimmed by 3 bases and J by 0 bases, 5 bases remained unmatched. This CDR3 contains 17 residues. The CDR3 here is CASSFKGQGFSYNEQFF. In DNA form, the CDR3 reads TGTGCCAGCAGCTTTAAGGGACAGGGGTTCTCCTACAATGAGCAGTTCTTC.

The CDR3 loop reads CAIRDSATNEKLFF. CDR3 DNA: TGTGCCATCAGGGACAGTGCAACTAATGAAAAACTGTTTTTT. The V gene is TRBV10-3, the J gene TRBJ1-4; D perhaps matches TRBD1 (6 bases). The CDR3 runs to 14 residues. Germline assignment: CDR1 ENHRY and CDR2 SYGVKD. V gave up 6 bases and J gave up 0 bases, with 8 bases separating them.

The genes are TRBV7-8 and TRBJ1-5; 8 nucleotides match TRBD1. This CDR3 region has 16 residues. Germline CDR1 SGHVS, CDR2 FQNEAQ. Losses at the gene ends were 5 bases for V and 2 bases for J; bases not matched to a gene: 8. The CDR3 nucleotides are TGTGCCAGCAGCCAAGACAGGGGTTCGGGCAATCAGCCCCAGCATTTT. Translated: CASSQDRGSGNQPQHF.

This clone was seen a few times. This CDR3 is CASSDGNRGTEAFF. The CDR3 DNA is TGTGCCAGCAGTGACGGCAACCGGGGTACTGAAGCTTTCTTT. This chain uses TRBV6-4 with TRBJ1-1; D not certain. Per germline, CDR1 MRHNA and CDR2 SNTAGT. The V gene lost 2 bases and the J gene lost 5 bases, with 12 bases spanning the gap. The CDR3 has 14 amino acids.

V usage is TRBV18 and J usage is TRBJ1-1; 10 nucleotides line up with TRBD1. Germline V CDR1 and CDR2: KGHSH, LQKENI. The trim removed 3 bases at V and 4 bases at J, leaving 2 bases unmatched. The CDR3 is 14 amino acids. This chain's CDR3 is CASSPGTGVTEAFF. The CDR3 coding sequence is TGTGCCAGCTCACCGGGGACAGGGGTCACTGAAGCTTTCTTT.

This chain links TRBV30 with TRBJ1-3, with a tentative D call TRBD1 (5 bases). Per germline, CDR1 GTSNPN and CDR2 SVGIG (reference sequence). V gave up 3 bases and J gave up 9 bases, with 12 bases separating them. The CDR3 sequence is 12 residues long. This chain's CDR3 is CAWSDGGITIYF. In DNA form, the CDR3 reads TGTGCCTGGAGCGACGGGGGGATCACCATATATTTT.

The chain employs TRBV2 and TRBJ1-5; 7 positions agree with TRBD1. CDR1 and CDR2 from the germline V gene are SNHLY and FYNNEI. V gave up 8 bases and J gave up 2 bases; unmatched junction bases: 6. This CDR3 is built from 14 residues. This CDR3 is CASGRQGGNQPQHF. The CDR3 DNA is TGTGCCAGCGGGCGCCAGGGGGGCAATCAGCCCCAGCATTTT. The full variable domain, rest sourced from reference TRBV2 and TRBJ1-5, is EPEVTQTPSHQVTQMGQEVILRCVPISNHLYFYWYRQILGQKVEFLVSFYNNEISEKSEIFDDQFSVERPDGSNFTLKIRSTKLEDSAMYFCASGRQGGNQPQHFGDGTRLSIL.

The chain is built from TRBV7-6 and TRBJ1-6; tentatively, D is TRBD1 (5 bases). This CDR3 comprises 16 residues. V gave up 0 bases and J gave up 9 bases, with 15 bases separating them. CDR1 is SGHVS, CDR2 FNYEAQ, per germline. The CDR3 loop is CASSLALSGGGSPLHF. For the CDR3, the DNA is TGTGCCAGCAGCTTAGCGCTATCTGGGGGAGGTTCACCCCTCCACTTT.

CDR3 bases: TGTGCCAGCAGGGGGACAGGCGGCTATAATTCACCCCTCCACTTT. Residues: CASRGTGGYNSPLHF. J is TRBJ1-6 and V is TRBV6-5; 8 bases fit TRBD1. CDR1 is MNHEY, CDR2 SVGAGI, per germline. V lost 6 bases and J lost 3; bases outside the gene matches: 4. The CDR3 spans 15 residues.

This chain connects TRBV5-6 to TRBJ2-7; 7 nucleotides line up with TRBD1. With V trimmed by 3 bases and J by 7 bases, 22 bases remained unmatched. This CDR3 is built from 18 residues. Germline V gene sequence: CDR1 SGHDT, CDR2 YYEEEE. CDR3 protein: CASSSWGQPGPLLGEQYF. The CDR3 bases are TGTGCCAGCAGCTCCTGGGGACAGCCTGGCCCACTACTAGGGGAGCAGTACTTC.

The genes are TRBV11-2 and TRBJ1-2; D ambiguous. Germline CDR1 is SGHAT and CDR2 is FQNNGV. The CDR3 length is 11 residues. V lost 5 bases to trimming and J lost 4 bases, with 5 bases between them. The CDR3 loop is CASSPSYGYTF. The DNA for the CDR3 is TGTGCCAGCAGCCCGAGCTATGGCTACACCTTC.

The CDR3 DNA reads TGCGCCAGCAGGGCGATAACTTCCGGGACAGGGAATAATTCACCCCTCCACTTT. It codes for CASRAITSGTGNNSPLHF. The genes are TRBV10-1 and TRBJ1-6; 9 positions agree with TRBD1. Germline V gene data show CDR1 as WNHNN and CDR2 as SYGVQD (reference sequence). The CDR3 runs to 18 residues. Germline trimming cut 6 bases from V and 5 bases from J; bases unmatched to any gene: 14.

V is TRBV7-2 and J is TRBJ2-1; 13 bases align to TRBD2. CDR1 SGHTA and CDR2 FQGNSA come from the germline V gene. The CDR3 contains 15 residues. With V trimmed by 5 bases and J by 4 bases, 2 bases remained unmatched. The CDR3 sequence is CASSQGLAGYNEQFF. The CDR3 DNA sequence: TGTGCCAGCAGCCAGGGACTAGCGGGATACAATGAGCAGTTCTTC. Full variable domain (rest looked up from reference TRBV7-2 and TRBJ2-1): GAGVSQSPSNKVTEKGKDVELRCDPISGHTALYWYRQSLGQGLEFLIYFQGNSAPDKSGLPSDRFSAERTGGSVSTLTIQRTQQEDSAVYLCASSQGLAGYNEQFFGPGTRLTVL.

V usage is TRBV13 and J usage is TRBJ1-6; 8 nucleotides match TRBD1. The trim removed 5 bases at V and 7 bases at J, leaving 7 bases unmatched. Germline loops: CDR1 PRHDT, CDR2 FYEKMQ (reference sequence). The CDR3 is 15 amino acids. Written as DNA, the CDR3 is TGTGCCAGCAGCGAATCGGACAGGGAGAATTCACCCCTCCACTTT. It translates to CASSESDRENSPLHF. Full variable domain (missing parts from reference TRBV13 and TRBJ1-6): AAGVIQSPRHLIKEKRETATLKCYPIPRHDTVYWYQQGPGQDPQFLISFYEKMQSDKGSIPDRFSAQQFSDYHSELNMSSLELGDSALYFCASSESDRENSPLHFGNGTRLTVT.

The V call is TRBV6-1, the J call TRBJ1-6, with D maybe TRBD1 (5 bases). Germline V gene lookup returns CDR1 MNHNS and CDR2 SASEGT. V was trimmed by 2 bases and J by 10 bases, leaving 18 bases between them. The CDR3 spans 16 residues. CDR3: CASSESPIGGRSPLHF. DNA for the CDR3: TGTGCCAGCAGTGAATCTCCGATCGGGGGTCGGTCACCCCTCCACTTT.

This clone occurred many times. V usage is TRBV7-2 and J usage is TRBJ1-4; no clear D. CDR1 and CDR2 from the germline V gene are SGHTA and FQGNSA. With 7 bases removed from V and 3 bases from J, the gap between germline ends came to 15 bases. CDR3 size: 15 residues. The CDR3 DNA follows: TGTGCCAGCACCCTCTCGGTTTCGGCTAATGAAAAACTGTTTTTT. Translated: CASTLSVSANEKLFF.

The rearrangement links TRBV5-1 to TRBJ2-3; D may be TRBD1 (5 bases). Deletions cut 1 base from V and 3 bases from J, with 6 bases between. Germline lookup yields CDR1 SGHRS and CDR2 YFSETQ. The CDR3 consists of 13 residues. CDR3: CASSLRGTDTQYF. DNA for the CDR3: TGCGCCAGCAGCTTGAGGGGAACAGATACGCAGTATTTT.

This clone was observed a handful of times. The chain is built from TRBV7-2 and TRBJ1-5, with D unresolved. This CDR3 is built from 16 residues. The germline V gene has CDR1 SGHTA and CDR2 FQGNSA. V shed 3 bases and J shed 0 bases, with 12 bases lying between them. As DNA, the CDR3 is TGTGCCAGCAGCTTGGGCAGCCCTTATAGCAATCAGCCCCAGCATTTT. This gives the protein CASSLGSPYSNQPQHF.

The rearrangement uses TRBV28 and TRBJ1-1; 7 bases fit TRBD1. Germline lookup yields CDR1 MDHEN and CDR2 SYDVKM. V lost 0 bases, J lost 5 bases, and 3 bases stayed unmatched. This CDR3 has 14 residues. CDR3 bases: TGTGCCAGCAGTTTATGGACAGGGTTAACTGAAGCTTTCTTT. Translated: CASSLWTGLTEAFF. The full variable domain, rest sourced from reference TRBV28 and TRBJ1-1, is DVKVTQSSRYLVKRTGEKVFLECVQDMDHENMFWYRQDPGLGLRLIYFSYDVKMKEKGDIPEGYSVSREKKERFSLILESASTNQTSMYLCASSLWTGLTEAFFGQGTRLTVV.

The V gene is TRBV28, the J gene TRBJ1-2; the match to TRBD1 covers 7 bases. CDR1 is MDHEN and CDR2 is SYDVKM in the germline V gene. With V trimmed by 3 bases and J by 8 bases, 9 bases remained unmatched. The length of the CDR3 is 14 residues. CDR3 bases: TGTGCCAGCAGTTTGGAGGACAGGAGAAAAGGCTACACCTTC. Translated: CASSLEDRRKGYTF.

The CDR3 sequence: CASGRELSPLHF. CDR3 nucleotides: TGTGCCAGCGGCAGGGAACTATCACCCCTCCACTTT. The rearrangement links TRBV2 to TRBJ1-6, with D perhaps matching TRBD1 (5 bases). Looked up from germline, CDR1 is SNHLY and CDR2 is FYNNEI. V lost 8 bases to trimming and J lost 10 bases, with 12 bases between them. The CDR3 is 12 residues long.

This chain connects TRBV15 to TRBJ2-1, with D possibly being TRBD2 (6 bases). Trimming took off 6 bases at V and 0 bases at J, with 15 bases between the two ends. The CDR3 sequence is 16 residues long. Germline loops: CDR1 LNHNV, CDR2 YYDKDF (reference sequence). CDR3 sequence (DNA): TGTGCCACCAGTAGTGGGGCGGGGCTCTCCTACAATGAGCAGTTCTTC. Amino acids: CATSSGAGLSYNEQFF. Using reference TRBV15 and TRBJ2-1 for the parts outside the CDR3, the full variable domain is DAMVIQNPRYQVTQFGKPVTLSCSQTLNHNVMYWYQQKSSQAPKLLFHYYDKDFNNEADTPDNFQSRRPNTSFCFLDIRSPGLGDTAMYLCATSSGAGLSYNEQFFGPGTRLTVL.